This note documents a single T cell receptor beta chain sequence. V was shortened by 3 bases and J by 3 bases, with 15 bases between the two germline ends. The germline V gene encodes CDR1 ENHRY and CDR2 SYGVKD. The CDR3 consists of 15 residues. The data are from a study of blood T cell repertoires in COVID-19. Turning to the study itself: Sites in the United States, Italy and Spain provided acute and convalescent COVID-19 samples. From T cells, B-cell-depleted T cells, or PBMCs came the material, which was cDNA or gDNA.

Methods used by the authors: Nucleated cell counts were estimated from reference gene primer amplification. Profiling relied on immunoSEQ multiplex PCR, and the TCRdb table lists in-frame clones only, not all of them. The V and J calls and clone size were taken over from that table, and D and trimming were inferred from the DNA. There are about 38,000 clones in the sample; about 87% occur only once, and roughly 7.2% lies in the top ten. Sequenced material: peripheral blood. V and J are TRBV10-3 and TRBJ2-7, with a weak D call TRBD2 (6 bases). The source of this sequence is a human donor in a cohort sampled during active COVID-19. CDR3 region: CAISDLTSGNYEQYF. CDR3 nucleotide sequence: TGTGCCATCAGTGATCTGACTAGTGGAAACTACGAGCAGTACTTC.